Below, 21 T cell receptor beta chains from the same sample are listed, as sequenced in a study of long-term antiretroviral therapy in people with HIV. Assay version v3.0 of immunoSEQ was used, and it was run at survey level. Clones were read by immunoSEQ multiplex PCR, and TCRdb kept only the in-frame ones, dropping some. The sample has some 22,000 clones, around 84% seen once. Sequencing used unsorted PBMCs, obtained 1.3 years after starting antiretroviral therapy. Source of these receptors: a man in his sixties with HIV.

CDR3: CASSTSGWEPGGYTF. CDR3 in DNA: TGTGCCAGCAGTACTTCAGGGTGGGAGCCTGGTGGCTACACCTTC. This chain connects TRBV28 to TRBJ1-2, with a tentative D call TRBD1 (5 bases). CDR1 is MDHEN, CDR2 SYDVKM, per germline. This CDR3 comprises 15 residues. Between the trimmed V and J ends, which lost 5 bases and 7 bases, there was a span of 20 bases.

V is TRBV7-2 and J is TRBJ1-5; D gene unclear. With 1 base removed from V and 9 bases from J, the gap between germline ends came to 13 bases. Looked up from germline, CDR1 is SGHTA and CDR2 is FQGNSA. The CDR3 has 14 residues. The chain's CDR3 is CASSLGRHQGPQHF. CDR3 in DNA: TGTGCCAGCAGCTTAGGGCGGCATCAAGGGCCCCAGCATTTT.

Only a few counts were recorded for this clone. The chain combines TRBV25-1 with TRBJ2-7, with 9 bases lining up with TRBD1. This CDR3 region has 17 residues. CDR1 is MGHDK, CDR2 SYGVNS, per germline. Losses at the gene ends were 4 bases for V and 7 bases for J; bases not matched to a gene: 17. CDR3 in amino acids: CASSGGTGRILTSEQYF. CDR3 in DNA: TGTGCCAGCAGTGGCGGGACAGGGAGAATTTTAACGTCGGAGCAGTACTTC.

The chain carries TRBV13 and TRBJ1-6; tentative D call: TRBD1 (6 bases). Germline V gene sequence: CDR1 PRHDT, CDR2 FYEKMQ (reference sequence). The length of the CDR3 is 14 residues. Trimming stripped 5 bases from V and 9 bases from J, with 14 bases between. In nucleotides, the CDR3 is TGTGCCAGCAGCCAACAGGGAGTAGGTTCACCCCTCCACTTT. Amino acid sequence: CASSQQGVGSPLHF. The full variable domain, rest sourced from reference TRBV13 and TRBJ1-6, is AAGVIQSPRHLIKEKRETATLKCYPIPRHDTVYWYQQGPGQDPQFLISFYEKMQSDKGSIPDRFSAQQFSDYHSELNMSSLELGDSALYFCASSQQGVGSPLHFGNGTRLTVT.

The chain has TRBV6-5 and TRBJ2-3; 12 bases fit TRBD2. In germline, CDR1 is MNHEY, CDR2 SVGAGI. V shed 6 bases, J shed 7 bases, and the junction held 8 bases outside the gene matches. The CDR3 runs 15 residues. The CDR3 sequence is CASRWTSGTGNTQYF. Written as DNA, the CDR3 is TGTGCCAGCAGGTGGACTAGCGGGACAGGGAATACGCAGTATTTT.

J is TRBJ2-7 and V is TRBV13; tentative D call: TRBD2 (7 bases). Germline V gives CDR1 PRHDT, CDR2 FYEKMQ (reference sequence). This CDR3 region has 17 residues. Trimming removed 3 bases from V and 0 bases from J, with 18 bases in between. In DNA form, the CDR3 reads TGTGCCAGCAGCTTTCAGTTCAGGGGAGGGCTCTCCTACGAGCAGTACTTC. This translates into CASSFQFRGGLSYEQYF.

This clone has only one observation. The chain links TRBV5-4 to TRBJ2-5; D could derive from TRBD1 or TRBD2 (5 bases each). Between the trimmed V and J ends, which lost 4 bases and 4 bases, there was a span of 14 bases. The CDR3 totals 14 residues. Germline CDR1 is SGHNT and CDR2 is YYREEE (reference sequence). The CDR3 is CASSREGPRETQYF. The CDR3 nucleotides read TGTGCCAGCAGCCGTGAGGGGCCGAGAGAGACCCAGTACTTC. Looking up the rest from reference TRBV5-4 and TRBJ2-5 gives the full variable domain: ETGVTQSPTHLIKTRGQQVTLRCSSQSGHNTVSWYQQALGQGPQFIFQYYREEENGRGNFPPRFSGLQFPNYSSELNVNALELDDSALYLCASSREGPRETQYFGPGTRLLVL.

V gene TRBV28 combines with J gene TRBJ1-6; TRBD1 is a possible D gene (5 bases). This CDR3 has 12 amino acids. Germline CDR1 reads MDHEN; CDR2 reads SYDVKM. The ends were cut back, 6 bases at V and 13 bases at J, with 13 bases in the middle. The CDR3 region has the DNA TGTGCCAGCAGCGAACAGGATGTGCCCCTCCACTTT. It specifies CASSEQDVPLHF.

The rearrangement uses TRBV6-5 and TRBJ2-2; 8 bases are shared with TRBD1. There are 15 residues in the CDR3. Germline V CDR1 and CDR2: MNHEY, SVGAGI. Trimming cost V 0 bases and J 3 bases; bases outside gene matches: 0. CDR3 residues: CASSYSTGDTGELFF. The CDR3 DNA reads TGTGCCAGCAGTTACTCGACAGGGGACACCGGGGAGCTGTTTTTT.

The gene calls are TRBV5-1 and TRBJ2-5; D gene unclear. This CDR3 has 14 residues. CDR1 and CDR2 (germline): SGHRS, YFSETQ. V was clipped by 0 bases and J by 2 bases, with 8 bases between them. CDR3 nucleotide sequence: TGCGCCAGCAGCTTGGAGGGCGGACAAGAGACCCAGTACTTC. As protein: CASSLEGGQETQYF. Supplemented by reference TRBV5-1 and TRBJ2-5, the full variable domain reads KAGVTQTPRYLIKTRGQQVTLSCSPISGHRSVSWYQQTPGQGLQFLFEYFSETQRNKGNFPGRFSGRQFSNSRSEMNVSTLELGDSALYLCASSLEGGQETQYFGPGTRLLVL.

The chain has TRBV6-6 and TRBJ1-2; perhaps TRBD1 as D (5 bases). This CDR3 is 15 amino acids long. Trimming left V 4 bases short and J 4 bases short, with 16 bases between. The germline V gene encodes CDR1 MNHNY and CDR2 SVGAGI (reference sequence). The CDR3 is CASSSRDSSTYGYTF. DNA of the CDR3: TGTGCCAGCAGTTCGCGGGACTCTTCGACCTATGGCTACACCTTC.

This clone was found once. This rearrangement joins TRBV5-1 to TRBJ1-5; no clear D gene. The CDR3 contains 14 residues. The V end lost 6 bases, the J end lost 0 bases, and 10 bases lay between the germline ends. Per germline, CDR1 SGHRS and CDR2 YFSETQ. In DNA form, the CDR3 reads TGCGCCAGCACCCCGGATGATAGCAATCAGCCCCAGCATTTT. The encoded protein is CASTPDDSNQPQHF.

This clone is a singleton in its sample. J is TRBJ2-5 and V is TRBV7-2, with 13 nucleotides matching TRBD2. Unmatched junction bases numbered 2, after V lost 3 bases and J lost 1 base. CDR1 and CDR2 (germline): SGHTA, FQGNSA. The CDR3 sequence is 16 residues long. CDR3 loop: CASSLGLAGTQETQYF. CDR3 bases: TGTGCCAGCAGCTTGGGACTAGCGGGGACCCAAGAGACCCAGTACTTC.

The V call is TRBV29-1, the J call TRBJ1-1; the D is unclear. Trimming cost V 4 bases and J 6 bases, with 18 bases left between them. This CDR3 spans 14 amino acids. Germline CDR1 is SQVTM and CDR2 is ANQGSEA. This CDR3 reads CSVVGLTVSAEAFF. The CDR3, as DNA: TGCAGCGTTGTGGGCCTCACAGTTAGCGCTGAAGCTTTCTTT.

The chain uses TRBV9 and TRBJ2-1, with 11 bases aligning to TRBD2. The CDR3 has 16 residues. CDR1 is SGDLS, CDR2 YYNGEE, per germline. The J segment lost 4 bases and the V segment lost 4 bases, leaving 7 bases of the junction unmatched. CDR3 DNA sequence: TGTGCCAGCAGCTGGCAGGGACTAGCGGATTACAATGAGCAGTTCTTC. Encoded protein: CASSWQGLADYNEQFF.

The chain is built from TRBV7-2 and TRBJ1-2; 9 bases agree with TRBD1. The CDR3 totals 15 residues. CDR1 is SGHTA and CDR2 is FQGNSA in the germline V gene. The V and J ends lost 6 bases and 4 bases, in that order; junction bases with no gene match: 9. CDR3: CASRDRGSRAYGYTF. The CDR3 nucleotides read TGTGCCAGCAGAGACAGGGGGAGCCGGGCCTATGGCTACACCTTC.

The chain carries TRBV5-1 and TRBJ2-3; the match to TRBD2 covers 7 bases. Germline CDR1 and CDR2: SGHRS and YFSETQ. Trimming removed 0 bases from V and 0 bases from J; junction bases left unmatched: 7. This CDR3 region has 17 residues. Here the CDR3 reads CASSLEASGTSTDTQYF. CDR3 nucleotides: TGCGCCAGCAGCTTGGAGGCTAGCGGAACCAGCACAGATACGCAGTATTTT.

This clone was seen only once. This sequence joins TRBV6-6 and TRBJ2-3; the D is unclear. This CDR3 is 14 amino acids long. Trimming pared 8 bases from V and 0 bases from J, leaving 12 bases between. In germline, CDR1 is MNHNY, CDR2 SVGAGI (reference sequence). The CDR3 is CASPHEASTDTQYF. The CDR3 nucleotides read TGTGCCAGCCCTCATGAGGCTAGCACAGATACGCAGTATTTT.

The chain uses TRBV5-1 and TRBJ2-1; 9 bases match TRBD1. V gave up 4 bases and J gave up 7 bases; unmatched junction bases: 9. CDR1 SGHRS and CDR2 YFSETQ come from the germline V gene. The CDR3 has 15 amino acids. The CDR3 spells CASSPGTGRTNEQFF. DNA for the CDR3: TGCGCCAGCAGCCCCGGGACAGGGAGGACGAATGAGCAGTTCTTC.

On this clone: The junction differs from germline at one of its ends, possibly a read error. The chain is built from TRBV2 and TRBJ1-6, with D perhaps matching TRBD1 (5 bases). The germline V gene encodes CDR1 SNHLY and CDR2 FYNNEI. The CDR3 has 13 amino acids. The DNA of the CDR3 is TGTGCCAGCAGCCCTGAAGTCCAGGACATCAATTTTTTT. It specifies CASSPEVQDINFF.

This clone was seen a handful of times. V usage is TRBV28 and J usage is TRBJ2-7; D is ambiguous. The germline V and J ends were trimmed by 3 bases and 7 bases, with 4 bases remaining between them. Germline V gene data show CDR1 as MDHEN and CDR2 as SYDVKM. CDR3 length: 10 amino acids. CDR3 coding DNA: TGTGCCAGCAGTTTGGAAGAGCAGTACTTC. Residues: CASSLEEQYF.